This T cell receptor beta chain is from a study of blood T cell repertoires in COVID-19. Study background: There were acute and convalescent COVID-19 samples, and they came from the United States, Italy and Spain. In each case, the material was cDNA or gDNA derived from T cells, B-cell-depleted T cells, or PBMCs.

The data were produced by immunoSEQ multiplex PCR, yet TCRdb's version contains in-frame clones alone and is incomplete. This table holds about 180,000 clones, approximately 88% found once. This TCR was recovered from a woman in her thirties or forties with COVID-19, enrolled during active disease. The sample was peripheral blood.

CDR3 bases: TGTGCCAGCAGCCAAGGTTTGGGCAGCTACTACGAGCAGTACTTC. Residues: CASSQGLGSYYEQYF. This chain uses TRBV3-1 (or the pseudogene TRBV3-2) with TRBJ2-7; D is uncertain. The V gene's germline CDR1 is LGHDT and CDR2 YNNKEL (reference sequence). The CDR3 consists of 15 residues. Between the trimmed V and J ends, which lost 1 base and 3 bases, there was a span of 13 bases.